Listed below are T cell receptor beta chains from one sample, sequenced in a study of identical twins. TCRdb re-called the 5' RACE reads with MiXCR, one entry per CDR3 protein. Of 1.5 million to 2 million distinct CDR3 sequences in the sample, more than 30% are singletons; the top ten hold about 0.25%. Sequenced material: cord blood. These receptors all come from a newborn girl in good health. Both conserved end residues are part of each CDR3. The D gene is left open where the match is weak. Clone size is not always given. Where it is, it says once, few, many or a class for expanded clones.

>TRBJ1-6|NA|TRBV7-2|NA
CASSLASHRMYSPLHF
TGTGCCAGCAGCTTAGCGTCCCACCGTATGTATTCACCCCTCCACTTT
>TRBJ1-1|NA|TRBV7-9|many
CASSLLGPEAFF
TGTGCCAGCAGCTTACTGGGCCCTGAAGCTTTCTTT
>TRBJ2-1|TRBD2|TRBV10-3|NA
CAINRRLAGGRPSYNEQFF
TGTGCCATCAACCGACGACTAGCGGGGGGGCGTCCCTCCTACAATGAGCAGTTCTTC
>TRBJ2-3|NA|TRBV6-1|NA
CASSEGIADTQYF
TGTGCCAGCAGTGAGGGAATAGCAGATACGCAGTATTTT
>TRBJ1-2|TRBD1|TRBV4-2|few
CASSPSDRAWGYTF
TGTGCCAGCAGCCCTAGTGACAGGGCCTGGGGCTACACCTTC
>TRBJ1-2|NA|TRBV20-1|NA
CSARGGAKVPNYGYTF
TGCAGTGCCAGAGGTGGGGCGAAAGTCCCAAACTATGGCTACACCTTC
>TRBJ1-2|NA|TRBV5-1|many
CASSLATNYGYTF
TGCGCCAGCAGCTTGGCCACTAACTATGGCTACACCTTC
>TRBJ2-3|NA|TRBV29-1|NA
CSVAGTHSRTDTQYF
TGCAGCGTTGCCGGGACTCACTCCCGCACAGATACGCAGTATTTT
>TRBJ2-7|NA|TRBV4-2|many
CASSQGLGLSYEQYF
TGTGCCAGCAGCCAAGGTTTAGGACTGAGCTACGAGCAGTACTTC
>TRBJ1-1|NA|TRBV29-1|few
CSVCTQGYTEAFF
TGCAGCGTTTGCACACAGGGTTACACTGAAGCTTTCTTT
>TRBJ2-7|NA|TRBV28|NA
CASSLSGRASSYEQYF
TGTGCCAGCAGTTTATCCGGACGGGCGAGCTCCTACGAGCAGTACTTC
>TRBJ1-1|NA|TRBV5-1|NA
CASSSGPEDTEAFF
TGCGCCAGCAGCTCGGGGCCTGAAGACACTGAAGCTTTCTTT
>TRBJ2-1|NA|TRBV20-1|few
CSAQGTLNEQFF
TGCAGTGCACAGGGGACTCTCAATGAGCAGTTCTTC
>TRBJ1-5|TRBD1|TRBV27|NA
CASSSGQQYSNQPQHF
TGTGCCAGCAGTTCGGGACAGCAGTATAGCAATCAGCCCCAGCATTTT
>TRBJ2-5|TRBD2|TRBV14|NA
CASSQQGLAGGETQYF
TGTGCCAGCAGCCAACAGGGACTAGCGGGAGGAGAGACCCAGTACTTC
>TRBJ2-5|TRBD2|TRBV6-5|NA
CASSSSSTTGTSKYF
TGTGCCAGCAGTTCCAGCAGCACAACCGGGACTAGCAAGTACTTC
>TRBJ2-1|TRBD2|TRBV20-1|NA
CSATGTSGSSYNEQFF
TGCAGTGCTACGGGGACTAGCGGGAGCTCCTACAATGAGCAGTTCTTC
>TRBJ2-7|TRBD2|TRBV5-1|NA
CASSLSGLAYNEQYF
TGCGCCAGCAGCTTATCAGGACTAGCTTACAATGAGCAGTACTTC
>TRBJ2-3|TRBD2|TRBV3-1|NA
CASSQEPSGRADTQYF
TGTGCCAGCAGCCAAGAACCTAGCGGTCGGGCAGATACGCAGTATTTT
>TRBJ1-6|NA|TRBV6-5|many
CASSYSRGNNSPLHF
TGTGCCAGCAGTTACTCTAGGGGTAATAATTCACCCCTCCACTTT
>TRBJ2-1|NA|TRBV28|NA
CASSPLISGLMNEQFF
TGTGCCAGCAGTCCCCTCATTAGCGGCCTAATGAATGAGCAGTTCTTC
>TRBJ2-6|TRBD1|TRBV10-3|NA
CATYSGTGSGGANVLTF
TGTGCCACTTATTCCGGGACAGGGTCTGGAGGGGCCAACGTCCTGACTTTC
>TRBJ1-1|NA|TRBV12-3/TRBV12-4|NA
CASSHTLIRLGTEAFF
TGTGCCAGCAGTCATACCCTCATACGGTTGGGCACTGAAGCTTTCTTT
>TRBJ2-7|TRBD1|TRBV27|NA
CASRETGNTYEQYF
TGTGCCAGCAGGGAGACAGGGAATACCTACGAGCAGTACTTC
>TRBJ1-2|NA|TRBV6-6|NA
CASSYWDGGYTF
TGTGCCAGCAGTTACTGGGACGGAGGCTACACCTTC
>TRBJ2-7|NA|TRBV5-1|many
CASSFGTNYEQYF
TGCGCCAGCAGCTTTGGGACCAACTACGAGCAGTACTTC
>TRBJ2-7|NA|TRBV24-1|NA
CATSGGADSYNEQYF
TGTGCCACCAGTGGGGGTGCGGACAGTTACAATGAGCAGTACTTC
>TRBJ2-7|TRBD2|TRBV20-1|NA
CSARLAGIVSYEQYF
TGCAGTGCTAGACTAGCGGGAATAGTCTCCTACGAGCAGTACTTC
>TRBJ1-1|NA|TRBV12-3/TRBV12-4|NA
CTSRRHRNTEAFF
TGTACCAGCAGGCGACATAGGAACACTGAAGCTTTCTTT
>TRBJ2-1|TRBD2|TRBV9|few
CASSLSSGRVIYNEQFF
TGTGCCAGCAGCTTAAGTAGCGGGAGGGTCATTTACAATGAGCAGTTCTTC
>TRBJ2-1|NA|TRBV3-1|NA
CASSRLGGNPNEQFF
TGTGCCAGCAGCCGACTAGGCGGAAATCCGAATGAGCAGTTCTTC
>TRBJ2-3|TRBD2|TRBV19|few
CASSMLTSGGSDTQYF
TGTGCCAGTAGTATGCTGACTAGCGGGGGGTCAGATACGCAGTATTTT
>TRBJ2-1|TRBD2|TRBV7-9|few
CASSLEPSGTSYEQFF
TGTGCCAGCAGCTTAGAGCCTAGCGGGACATCGTATGAGCAGTTCTTC
>TRBJ2-1|NA|TRBV2|many
CASSEAGPVNEQFF
TGTGCCAGCAGTGAGGCGGGCCCGGTGAATGAGCAGTTCTTC
>TRBJ2-3|NA|TRBV5-1|many
CASSLAQKTDTQYF
TGCGCCAGCAGCTTGGCCCAGAAGACAGATACGCAGTATTTT
>TRBJ2-7|TRBD2|TRBV5-1|NA
CASSPYGTSGGAHEQYF
TGCGCCAGCAGCCCATACGGGACTAGCGGGGGGGCCCACGAGCAGTACTTC
>TRBJ1-1|NA|TRBV18|NA
CASSKVGNTEAFF
TGTGCCAGCTCAAAGGTGGGGAACACTGAAGCTTTCTTT
>TRBJ1-5|NA|TRBV15|NA
CATSRGSFTQPQHF
TGTGCCACCAGCAGAGGGTCGTTTACTCAGCCCCAGCATTTT
>TRBJ2-7|NA|TRBV20-1|many
CSALPRDNSYEQYF
TGCAGTGCTCTCCCGCGGGACAACTCCTACGAGCAGTACTTC
>TRBJ2-2|TRBD2|TRBV9|once
CASSVQLAGVTEELFF
TGTGCCAGCAGCGTCCAACTAGCGGGGGTCACCGAGGAGCTGTTTTTT
>TRBJ2-1|TRBD2|TRBV7-7|few
CASSPGTSAFEQFF
TGTGCTAGCAGTCCCGGGACTAGCGCTTTTGAGCAGTTCTTC
>TRBJ2-1|TRBD2|TRBV6-5|NA
CASSSTSGRSFSSYNEQFF
TGTGCCAGCAGTTCGACTAGCGGGAGGTCCTTCAGCTCCTACAATGAGCAGTTCTTC
>TRBJ2-1|NA|TRBV24-1|few
CATSDPLHNEQFF
TGTGCCACCAGTGATCCTTTGCACAATGAGCAGTTCTTC